The sequence of this T cell receptor (beta chain) was determined in a study of blood T cell repertoires in COVID-19. Study-wide background: Collection of acute and convalescent COVID-19 samples took place in the United States, Italy and Spain. T cells, B-cell-depleted T cells, or PBMCs supplied cDNA or gDNA.

Per the study methods: How many nucleated cells were present was estimated from reference gene primer amplification. The method was immunoSEQ multiplex PCR; TCRdb's version includes in-frame clones alone and lacks a portion of them. The DNA was the basis for D and trimming; V, J and clone size are from that table. This table holds 85,000 to 110,000 clones, around 84% found once. Germline-derived CDR1 and CDR2 are SGHNT and YYREEE (reference sequence). The CDR3 length is 16 residues. The germline V and J ends were trimmed by 2 bases and 8 bases, with 19 bases remaining between them. Sequenced input: peripheral blood. This TCR was sampled from a human donor in a cohort sampled during active COVID-19. This sequence joins TRBV5-4 and TRBJ1-4; D is uncertain. CDR3: CASSLASGSLGEKLFF. DNA for the CDR3: TGTGCCAGCAGCTTAGCCTCGGGGAGCCTAGGAGAAAAACTGTTTTTT.